This T cell receptor (beta chain) emerged from a study of blood T cells in healthy people across ages (dated by TCRdb to 2013 to 2016). At the level of the whole study: In model experiments, template switching captured about one uniquely barcoded TCR beta cDNA molecule for every two T cells. To track age-related changes in TCR beta repertoire diversity, the study relied on deep sequencing normalized with unique cDNA molecular identifiers. Two additional independent replicas of 1 million unique cDNA reads from the same blood draw were analyzed for two donors (one aged 18 to 30 and one aged 80 or older). Donors were grouped into four age groups: young (average approximately 15 years), middle-aged (about 40), aged (about 59) and long-lived (approximately 82). To avoid experimental bias, donors of different ages were distributed randomly across sequencing lanes.

Donors were approximately 42 systemically healthy Caucasian individuals from Russia aged roughly 6 to 100 years. Around 10 milliliters of peripheral blood were collected from each donor into EDTA-treated Vacutainer tubes. Ficoll-Paque density-gradient centrifugation was used to isolate PBMCs, with at least 6.5 million per sample. Trizol reagent was used to extract total RNA from the PBMCs, yielding at least 5.5 micrograms per sample. For every donor, an aliquot of PBMCs went through flow cytometry to measure the percentages of naive CD45RAhigh/CD27high T cells. The paper as a whole reports these results and caveats: Observed TCR beta diversity per million T cells fell roughly linearly with age, and a significant reduction was already apparent by age roughly 40. Because profiling used bulk unsorted PBMCs, naive and antigen-experienced compartments could not be compared conclusively. There was a strong correlation between observed TCR beta diversity and the percentage of naive T cells measured by flow cytometry. Because donor CMV infection status was unknown, age-related changes in expanded clonotypes were potentially confounded. Total diversity estimates from one million sequenced T cells were considered lower bounds and underestimates. Compared with the aged group, the long-lived group had more naive CD4+ T cells, fewer expanded clones and increased TCR diversity, suggesting age selection.

The protocol used for the library was 5' RACE. TCRdb lists the instrument as Illumina HiSeq 2500. A second roughly 6 to 12 cycle PCR used a sample-barcoded 5' primer and a J-beta primer mix. Each TCR beta cDNA molecule received a unique molecular identifier from a template-switch 5' adaptor carrying 12 random nucleotides. At least 2.5 million CDR3-containing paired-end reads were obtained from each sample. First-strand cDNA synthesis was performed from all RNA using the Mint cDNA synthesis kit, with priming by a TRBC-specific oligonucleotide. Following uracil-DNA glycosylase treatment, all cDNA underwent a first 18-cycle PCR with the universal primers M1SS and BC2_uni_R. As for the authors' bioinformatics: For normalization, 1 million high-quality reads were randomly selected from each sample, with every read carrying a distinct molecular identifier. Reads with shared molecular identifiers were discarded instead of being binned into consensus sequences. MiTCR, run with a Q25 quality threshold and the strictest error-elimination algorithm, handled CDR3 identification, clonotype clustering and error correction. A nonparametric unseen species model with Euler transformation was used to estimate a lower bound on total TCR beta diversity. The public reads were reprocessed in TCRdb via fastp at Q25 and MiXCR, keeping in-frame beta chains. Rows matching on CDR3 protein sequence are summarized as one entry with the most common DNA and genes. None of the V and J calls come from the authors' own analysis; TCRdb made them. The sample profile shows 1.6 million or so distinct CDR3 sequences; about 31% of them were found once. The ten largest clones capture about 11% of the sample.

As regards this clonotype: Its antigen specificity is not known. It has no much larger one-base neighbor in the sample; base qualities were not kept.

V ends up 3 bases short and J 1 base short, with an unmatched junction base count of 11. The CDR1 and CDR2 encoded by the germline V gene are LGHNA and YNFKEQ. Counted from cysteine to phenylalanine, this CDR3 has 17 amino acids. Only the CDR3 portion is preserved as DNA: 51 bases, with reading frame beginning at the first base. This receptor chain uses TRBV4-2 and TRBJ1-1; TRBD1 matches 7 bases in the middle. The receptor was isolated from a woman younger than 45 in good health. The specimen sequenced was blood. The DNA sequence is as follows: TGTGCCAGCAGCCAGGAACTAAACCGGGACAGGAACACTGAAGCTTTCTTT. It codes for CASSQELNRDRNTEAFF.